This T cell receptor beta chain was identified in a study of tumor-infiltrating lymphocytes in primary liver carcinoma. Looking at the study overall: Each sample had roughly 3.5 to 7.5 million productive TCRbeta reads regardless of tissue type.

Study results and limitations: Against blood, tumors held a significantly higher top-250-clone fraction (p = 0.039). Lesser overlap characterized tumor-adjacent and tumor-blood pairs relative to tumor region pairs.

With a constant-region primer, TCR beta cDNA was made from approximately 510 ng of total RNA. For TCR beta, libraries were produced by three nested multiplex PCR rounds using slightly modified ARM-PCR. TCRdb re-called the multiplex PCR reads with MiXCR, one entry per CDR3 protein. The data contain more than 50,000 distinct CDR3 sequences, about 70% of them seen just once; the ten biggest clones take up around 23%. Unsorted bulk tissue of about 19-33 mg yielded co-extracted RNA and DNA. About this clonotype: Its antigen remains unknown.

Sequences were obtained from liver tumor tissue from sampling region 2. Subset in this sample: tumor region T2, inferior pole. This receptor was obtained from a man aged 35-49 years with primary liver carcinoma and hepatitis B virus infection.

CDR3 amino acids: CASSEVGFSWNEQYF. The CDR3 DNA follows: TGTGCCAGCAGCGAGGTGGGCTTTTCCTGGAACGAGCAGTACTTC. The gene calls are TRBV9 and TRBJ2-7; no clear D gene. The CDR3 length is 15 residues. CDR1 is SGDLS, CDR2 YYNGEE, per germline. Trimming cost V 3 bases and J 5 bases, with 18 bases left between them.